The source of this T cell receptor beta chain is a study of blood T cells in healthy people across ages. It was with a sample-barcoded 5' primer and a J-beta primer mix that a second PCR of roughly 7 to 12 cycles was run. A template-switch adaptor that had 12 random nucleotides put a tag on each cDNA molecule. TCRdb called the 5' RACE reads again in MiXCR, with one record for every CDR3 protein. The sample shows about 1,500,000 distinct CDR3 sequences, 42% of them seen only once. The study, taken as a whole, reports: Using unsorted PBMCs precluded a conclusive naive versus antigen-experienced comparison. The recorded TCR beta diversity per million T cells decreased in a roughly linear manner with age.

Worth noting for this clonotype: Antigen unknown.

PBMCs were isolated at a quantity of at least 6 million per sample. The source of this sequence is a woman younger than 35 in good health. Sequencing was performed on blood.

The CDR3 protein is CAWSVANTQYF. The CDR3 DNA sequence: TGTGCCTGGAGTGTGGCCAATACGCAGTATTTT. This chain connects TRBV30 to TRBJ2-3, with unresolved D. Germline loops: CDR1 GTSNPN, CDR2 SVGIG (reference sequence). The germline V and J ends were trimmed by 0 bases and 7 bases, with 5 bases remaining between them. The CDR3 runs to 11 residues.